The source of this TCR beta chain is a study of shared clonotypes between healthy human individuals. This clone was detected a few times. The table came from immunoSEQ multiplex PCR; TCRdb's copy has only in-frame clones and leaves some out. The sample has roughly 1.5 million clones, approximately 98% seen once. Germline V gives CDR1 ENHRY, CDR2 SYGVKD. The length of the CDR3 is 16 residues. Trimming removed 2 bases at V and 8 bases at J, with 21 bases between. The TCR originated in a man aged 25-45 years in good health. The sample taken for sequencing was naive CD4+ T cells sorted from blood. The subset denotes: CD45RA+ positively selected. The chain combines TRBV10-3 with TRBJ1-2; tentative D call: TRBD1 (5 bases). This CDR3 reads CAISERAIGGRSGYTF. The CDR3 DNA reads TGTGCCATCAGTGAGAGGGCAATTGGGGGGAGATCCGGCTACACCTTC.